Listed here are 29 T cell receptor beta chains from one sample, sequenced in a study of T-cell reconstitution after alpha-beta-depleted transplantation in children. Unique molecular identifiers were incorporated during preparation of the TCRbeta library. In TCRdb, the PCR reads were re-called with MiXCR into one record per CDR3 protein. The table has roughly 150,000 distinct CDR3 sequences, approximately 12% seen once; the top ten hold over 10%. The sequencing used PBMCs, collected before TCRalphabeta/CD19-depleted stem cell transplant. These receptors all stem from a boy aged 2 to 10 with acute myeloid leukemia, due to receive a stem cell transplant.

This clonotype has a count of ten or more. The rearrangement joins TRBV7-9 to TRBJ1-3; no reliable D call. This CDR3 is 13 amino acids long. Trimming removed 2 bases at V and 4 bases at J, with 6 bases between. CDR1 SEHNR and CDR2 FQNEAQ come from the germline V gene (reference sequence). The CDR3 bases are TGTGCCAGCAGCTTATCGGGCGGAAACACCATATATTTT. Protein: CASSLSGGNTIYF. The whole variable domain, remainder taken from reference TRBV7-9 and TRBJ1-3, is DTGVSQNPRHKITKRGQNVTFRCDPISEHNRLYWYRQTLGQGPEFLTYFQNEAQLEKSRLLSDRFSAERPKGSFSTLEIQRTEQGDSAMYLCASSLSGGNTIYFGEGSWLTVV.

J is TRBJ2-5 and V is TRBV28; possible D gene TRBD2, 5 bases. The germline V and J ends were trimmed by 7 bases and 5 bases, with 23 bases remaining between them. The CDR3 covers 16 residues. The germline CDR1 and CDR2 sequences are MDHEN and SYDVKM. The CDR3: CASTLGDSRGAETQYF. CDR3 in DNA: TGTGCCAGCACCCTGGGAGACTCCCGGGGTGCTGAGACCCAGTACTTC.

This clonotype was counted a few times. The CDR3 loop reads CASSLKATGGPYEQYF. DNA for the CDR3: TGTGCCAGCAGCTTAAAGGCGACAGGGGGCCCCTACGAGCAGTACTTC. The chain uses TRBV7-6 and TRBJ2-7, with 10 bases matching TRBD1. Germline lookup yields CDR1 SGHVS and CDR2 FNYEAQ. The CDR3 length is 16 residues. V shed 2 bases, J shed 2 bases, and the junction held 6 bases outside the gene matches. Full variable domain (outside the CDR3, taken from reference TRBV7-6 and TRBJ2-7): GAGVSQSPRYKVTKRGQDVALRCDPISGHVSLYWYRQALGQGPEFLTYFNYEAQQDKSGLPNDRFSAERPEGSISTLTIQRTEQRDSAMYRCASSLKATGGPYEQYFGPGTRLTVT.

This clonotype was counted ten times or more. V is TRBV7-2 and J is TRBJ1-4; a weak D match, TRBD1 (6 bases). CDR3 length: 14 amino acids. V was trimmed by 5 bases and J by 5 bases, leaving 12 bases between them. The germline V gene has CDR1 SGHTA and CDR2 FQGNSA. The DNA for the CDR3 is TGTGCCAGCAGCGCCAGGGGATCGAATGAAAAACTGTTTTTT. It yields the protein CASSARGSNEKLFF. Full variable domain (outside the CDR3, taken from reference TRBV7-2 and TRBJ1-4): GAGVSQSPSNKVTEKGKDVELRCDPISGHTALYWYRQSLGQGLEFLIYFQGNSAPDKSGLPSDRFSAERTGGSVSTLTIQRTQQEDSAVYLCASSARGSNEKLFFGSGTQLSVL.

As for this clonotype: A much larger clone differs from this one at a single base, so this may be a read error. The gene calls are TRBV7-2 and TRBJ2-5; 7 bases fit TRBD2. Losses at the gene ends were 5 bases for V and 5 bases for J; bases not matched to a gene: 8. The germline V gene encodes CDR1 SGHTA and CDR2 FQGNSA. The CDR3 has 14 residues. The CDR3 nucleotides read TGTACCAGCAGCACCTGGACTAGTTTGGAGACCCAGTACTTC. As protein: CTSSTWTSLETQYF.

In its sample, this clonotype was seen many times. This chain connects TRBV7-8 to TRBJ2-2; 9 positions match TRBD2. The V and J ends lost 2 bases and 5 bases, in that order; junction bases with no gene match: 9. Germline V CDR1 and CDR2: SGHVS, FQNEAQ. The CDR3 consists of 17 residues. The CDR3 DNA is TGTGCCAGCAGCTTAAACCAGCGGGGGGTTGCGACCGGGGAGCTGTTTTTT. It yields the protein CASSLNQRGVATGELFF.

The V gene is TRBV2, the J gene TRBJ2-1; possibly TRBD1 for D (6 bases). Germline V lookup: CDR1 SNHLY, CDR2 FYNNEI. This CDR3 contains 16 residues. The V end lost 4 bases, the J end lost 5 bases, and 18 bases lay between the germline ends. The CDR3 spells CASSGNRVIVHNEQFF. The CDR3 nucleotides are TGTGCCAGCAGTGGAAACAGGGTGATCGTCCACAATGAGCAGTTCTTC.

This clonotype was seen at least ten times. The rearrangement joins TRBV6-5 to TRBJ2-2; 14 bases fit TRBD2. V dropped 2 bases and J dropped 6; count of bases not matched to a gene: 2. This CDR3 contains 16 residues. Looked up from germline, CDR1 is MNHEY and CDR2 is SVGAGI. The CDR3 DNA reads TGTGCCAGCAGTTACAGACTAGCGGGGGGGCCCGGGGAGCTGTTTTTT. The encoded protein is CASSYRLAGGPGELFF.

At least ten counts were recorded for this clonotype. The V call is TRBV27, the J call TRBJ2-1; D gene uncertain. The CDR3 is made up of 13 amino acids. V was pared by 2 bases and J by 2 bases, with 4 bases between. Looked up from germline, CDR1 is MNHEY and CDR2 is SMNVEV (reference sequence). The DNA of the CDR3 is TGTGCCAGCAGTTTAAACGCCTACAATGAGCAGTTCTTC. Its translation is CASSLNAYNEQFF.

In this sample, this clonotype turned up many times. The V and J genes are TRBV12-3 or TRBV12-4 and TRBJ1-5; D is possibly TRBD1 (5 bases). Trimming pared 3 bases from V and 6 bases from J, leaving 12 bases between. This CDR3 is built from 14 residues. The CDR3 sequence is CASSFRVGAQPQHF. For the CDR3, the DNA is TGTGCCAGCAGTTTCAGGGTCGGGGCTCAGCCCCAGCATTTT.

About this clonotype: This may stem from a read error, because a much larger clone lies one nucleotide away. Here the CDR3 DNA reads TGTGCCAGCAGTTACGACGGGAGTGGGGATGAGTACTTC. It is translated as CASSYDGSGDEYF. V usage is TRBV6-6 and J usage is TRBJ2-7; D might be TRBD2 (6 bases). The germline CDR1 and CDR2 sequences are MNHNY and SVGAGI (reference sequence). The CDR3 contains 13 residues. Trimming stripped 2 bases from V and 11 bases from J, with 16 bases between.

There are many counts of this clonotype. The chain employs TRBV5-6 and TRBJ1-2, with D hard to call. Germline values: CDR1 SGHDT, CDR2 YYEEEE. V lost 3 bases and J lost 2, with 14 bases in between. CDR3 size: 15 residues. CDR3 loop: CASSYAPDGNYGYTF. DNA for the CDR3: TGTGCCAGCAGCTACGCTCCGGACGGAAACTATGGCTACACCTTC.

This clonotype came up many times. The chain couples TRBV6-1 to TRBJ2-5; no definite D call. The CDR3 has 14 residues. CDR1 and CDR2 (germline): MNHNS, SASEGT. The ends were cut back, 7 bases at V and 4 bases at J, with 16 bases in the middle. The CDR3 loop reads CASKPFVAGETQYF. CDR3 DNA: TGTGCCAGCAAACCCTTCGTAGCAGGAGAGACCCAGTACTTC.

This clonotype was counted at least ten times. V usage is TRBV2 and J usage is TRBJ2-7, with 10 bases fitting TRBD2. The V gene's germline CDR1 is SNHLY and CDR2 FYNNEI. There are 13 residues in the CDR3. The junction had 3 bases not matched to a gene; V was cut back by 4 bases and J by 6 bases. CDR3 coding DNA: TGTGCCAGCAGTGCCCTAGCGGGAGTCGAGCAGTACTTC. Translating it yields CASSALAGVEQYF.

This clonotype was observed at least ten times. V and J are TRBV7-9 and TRBJ1-1; D not certain. This CDR3 spans 13 amino acids. The V gene's germline CDR1 is SEHNR and CDR2 FQNEAQ (reference sequence). V was cut by 2 bases and J by 3 bases, with 7 bases left in between. The CDR3 loop is CASSLRVDTEAFF. The DNA for the CDR3 is TGTGCCAGCAGCTTACGAGTGGACACTGAAGCTTTCTTT.

This clonotype was picked up many times. J is TRBJ2-1 and V is TRBV6-1, with 10 bases fitting TRBD2. CDR1 and CDR2 from the germline V gene are MNHNS and SASEGT. With V trimmed by 6 bases and J by 3 bases, 8 bases remained unmatched. The CDR3 is made up of 16 amino acids. The CDR3 coding sequence is TGTGCCAGCAGCCACACTAGCGGGACCTACTACAATGAGCAGTTCTTC. It is translated as CASSHTSGTYYNEQFF.

The table lists this clonotype with many counts. V is TRBV20-1 and J is TRBJ2-7; 10 nucleotides align to TRBD2. Germline assignment: CDR1 DFQATT and CDR2 SNEGSKA (reference sequence). Losses at the gene ends were 6 bases for V and 4 bases for J; bases not matched to a gene: 9. The CDR3 extends over 14 amino acids. The CDR3 nucleotides read TGCAGTGCAGGAGCGGGAGGGGGTCGGTACGAGCAGTACTTC. It is translated as CSAGAGGGRYEQYF.

This clonotype has a count of ten or more. The chain is built from TRBV28 and TRBJ2-7; D perhaps matches TRBD2 (5 bases). The ends were cut back, 8 bases at V and 3 bases at J, with 11 bases in the middle. CDR3 length: 12 amino acids. Germline loops: CDR1 MDHEN, CDR2 SYDVKM. This chain's CDR3 is CASGGLHYEQYF. CDR3 nucleotides: TGTGCCAGCGGTGGACTTCACTACGAGCAGTACTTC.

This clonotype was seen at least ten times. The chain links TRBV15 to TRBJ2-5; possible D gene TRBD1, 6 bases. V was shortened by 1 base and J by 1 base, with 10 bases between the two germline ends. CDR3 length: 15 amino acids. Germline CDR1 is LNHNV and CDR2 is YYDKDF (reference sequence). CDR3 coding DNA: TGTGCCACCAGCAGAGCAAACAGGGCCCAAGAGACCCAGTACTTC. Amino acids: CATSRANRAQETQYF.

This clonotype came up many times. V and J are TRBV6-5 and TRBJ2-1, with TRBD2 matching 13 bases. Germline values: CDR1 MNHEY, CDR2 SVGAGI. This CDR3 has 17 residues. J gave up 3 bases and V 0 bases, and 2 bases lay outside the gene matches. CDR3 in DNA: TGTGCCAGCAGTTACTCCGGACTAGCGGGGGTCTACAATGAGCAGTTCTTC. Encoded protein: CASSYSGLAGVYNEQFF.

This clonotype was observed many times. The chain combines TRBV29-1 with TRBJ2-7, with 8 bases that match TRBD1. The germline V gene encodes CDR1 SQVTM and CDR2 ANQGSEA. The CDR3 is 16 residues long. Unmatched junction bases numbered 15, after V lost 4 bases and J lost 4 bases. For the CDR3, the DNA is TGCAGCGTTGGAGACAGGGGCGCCTTCCTAATATACGAGCAGTACTTC. Its translation: CSVGDRGAFLIYEQYF.

In this sample, this clonotype turned up many times. The J gene is TRBJ2-7, the V gene TRBV12-3 or TRBV12-4; D remains ambiguous. The CDR3 covers 12 residues. Trimming took off 5 bases at V and 3 bases at J, with 8 bases between the two ends. The CDR3 protein is CASSADHYEQYV. The CDR3 DNA is TGTGCCAGCAGTGCGGACCACTACGAGCAGTACGTC.

This clonotype appeared many times. V is TRBV4-2 and J is TRBJ2-2, with D perhaps TRBD1 (6 bases). The V gene lost 0 bases and the J gene lost 4 bases, with 12 bases spanning the gap. The germline V gene encodes CDR1 LGHNA and CDR2 YNFKEQ. The CDR3 spans 16 residues. The CDR3 sequence: CASSQETQGGTGELFF. For the CDR3, the DNA is TGTGCCAGCAGCCAAGAAACACAGGGTGGCACCGGGGAGCTGTTTTTT.

This clonotype was observed a few times. The chain carries TRBV5-1 and TRBJ2-5; the D is unclear. V lost 7 bases, J lost 5 bases, and 12 bases lay in between. The germline V gene encodes CDR1 SGHRS and CDR2 YFSETQ. The CDR3 covers 12 residues. The CDR3 DNA sequence: TGCGCCAGCGCCCCGGGTACGGAGACCCAGTACTTC. Translated: CASAPGTETQYF.

This clonotype was counted ten times or more. A junction end diverges from the germline sequence, so it may reflect a read error. The chain uses TRBV7-2 and TRBJ2-1; D unresolved. The germline V gene encodes CDR1 SGHTA and CDR2 FQGNSA. This CDR3 is built from 12 residues. CDR3: CASSFHNNVQFF. The CDR3 DNA follows: TGTGCCAGCAGCTTCCATAACAATGTGCAGTTCTTC.

This clonotype was seen ten or more times. The chain joins TRBV29-1 to TRBJ1-2; D not resolved. V lost 2 bases and J 3 bases, leaving 7 bases between the germline ends. CDR1 and CDR2 from the germline V gene are SQVTM and ANQGSEA. The CDR3 runs 12 residues. The CDR3 loop is CSVETADYGYTF. The CDR3 bases are TGCAGCGTTGAAACTGCGGACTATGGCTACACCTTC.

This clonotype showed up many times. The genes are TRBV20-1 and TRBJ1-4; TRBD1 matches 8 bases. The CDR3 totals 16 residues. V shed 0 bases, J shed 5 bases, and the junction held 8 bases outside the gene matches. Germline CDR1 is DFQATT and CDR2 is SNEGSKA (reference sequence). CDR3: CSARESDRGTNEKLFF. The CDR3 nucleotides are TGCAGTGCTAGAGAATCAGACAGGGGAACAAATGAAAAACTGTTTTTT.

This clonotype was recorded many times. This chain links TRBV9 with TRBJ2-3; D is ambiguous. This CDR3 comprises 15 residues. The germline CDR1 and CDR2 sequences are SGDLS and YYNGEE. V lost 0 bases and J lost 2, with 10 bases in between. Written as DNA, the CDR3 is TGTGCCAGCAGCGTAGCTTTAGGGCTCACAGATACGCAGTATTTT. Its protein is CASSVALGLTDTQYF.

This clonotype was detected ten times or more. CDR3 nucleotide sequence: TGCAGTGCTAGAGATTGGCTAGCGGGAGTATCTGTGCGTGATACGCAGTATTTT. Amino acid sequence: CSARDWLAGVSVRDTQYF. The chain couples TRBV20-1 to TRBJ2-3; 10 bases fit TRBD2. The CDR3 is made up of 18 amino acids. Germline V CDR1 and CDR2: DFQATT, SNEGSKA (reference sequence). The ends lost 0 bases at V and 6 bases at J; junction bases unmatched: 15.